The 17 T cell receptor beta chains in this list originate from one sample, sequenced in a study of cytomegalovirus exposure and HLA in healthy donors. This PCR relied on a set of 60 Vbeta primers and 13 Jbeta primers. TCRdb's copy holds only in-frame clones and misses some; the assay was immunoSEQ multiplex PCR. The table shows 70,000 to 100,000 clones, with approximately 60% occurring only once. Sequencing was carried out using PBMCs. The receptor set was obtained from a woman aged 45-60 years in good health and CMV-seropositive.

V is TRBV2 and J is TRBJ2-1; 9 bases align to TRBD1. The trim removed 1 base at V and 6 bases at J, leaving 1 base unmatched. The germline CDR1 and CDR2 sequences are SNHLY and FYNNEI. The CDR3 sequence is 14 residues long. The CDR3, as DNA: TGTGCCAGCAGTGAAGGACAGGGGGGCAATGAGCAGTTCTTC. Its translation: CASSEGQGGNEQFF.

V usage is TRBV27 and J usage is TRBJ1-2, with TRBD1 matching over 7 bases. The junction had 5 bases not matched to a gene; V was cut back by 4 bases and J by 3 bases. Germline V gene data show CDR1 as MNHEY and CDR2 as SMNVEV (reference sequence). The CDR3 is 14 amino acids. CDR3 coding DNA: TGTGCCAGCAGTTATAAGGGGGCGGACTATGGCTACACCTTC. Translation: CASSYKGADYGYTF.

This clone was observed a few times. This chain links TRBV28 with TRBJ2-7; no firm D call. Looked up from germline, CDR1 is MDHEN and CDR2 is SYDVKM. The V end lost 6 bases, the J end lost 5 bases, and 8 bases lay between the germline ends. The CDR3 extends over 11 amino acids. The DNA for the CDR3 is TGTGCCAGCAGCTTTTTCGACGAGCAGTACTTC. Translated: CASSFFDEQYF.

The rearrangement joins TRBV6-5 to TRBJ2-7; tentative D call: TRBD1 (5 bases). V lost 6 bases, J lost 7 bases, and 19 bases lay in between. Per germline, CDR1 MNHEY and CDR2 SVGAGI. CDR3 length equals 14 residues. The CDR3: CASRLAAGPSEQYF. CDR3 nucleotides: TGTGCCAGCAGACTCGCGGCAGGGCCGAGTGAGCAGTACTTC.

This clone came up many times. V gene TRBV5-1 combines with J gene TRBJ2-3, with 7 nucleotides matching TRBD2. Germline V CDR1 and CDR2: SGHRS, YFSETQ. Germline trimming cut 4 bases from V and 5 bases from J; bases unmatched to any gene: 4. CDR3 length equals 13 residues. This CDR3 reads CASSPSGVDTQYF. In DNA, the CDR3 is TGCGCCAGCAGCCCCAGCGGGGTAGATACGCAGTATTTT.

The count of this clone is one. The V and J genes are TRBV28 and TRBJ2-1; 9 bases are a match to TRBD1. The J segment lost 7 bases and the V segment lost 4 bases, leaving 5 bases of the junction unmatched. This CDR3 is 14 amino acids long. CDR1 MDHEN and CDR2 SYDVKM come from the germline V gene. In DNA form, the CDR3 reads TGTGCCAGCAGTTCGCAACAGGGGGCAAATGAGCAGTTCTTC. Translated, it gives CASSSQQGANEQFF.

The chain employs TRBV27 and TRBJ2-7; 10 nucleotides agree with TRBD2. In germline, CDR1 is MNHEY, CDR2 SMNVEV (reference sequence). V lost 5 bases to trimming and J lost 0 bases; unmatched junction nucleotides: 10. This CDR3 is built from 17 residues. CDR3 protein: CASSIHFSGGSSYEQYF. CDR3 nucleotide sequence: TGTGCCAGCAGTATTCACTTTAGCGGGGGGAGCTCCTACGAGCAGTACTTC.

This chain links TRBV4-3 with TRBJ1-3; weak D call: TRBD1 (5 bases). The CDR3 length is 16 residues. The V end lost 0 bases, the J end lost 1 base, and 10 bases lay between the germline ends. Germline CDR1 LGHNA, CDR2 YSLEER. The CDR3, as DNA: TGCGCCAGCAGCCAAGATATGGCAGGGTCTGGAAACACCATATATTTT. This translates into CASSQDMAGSGNTIYF.

This sequence joins TRBV30 and TRBJ1-1, with D tentatively TRBD1 (6 bases). The V end was cut by 3 bases, the J end by 8 bases, with 13 bases between. The CDR3 contains 12 residues. CDR1 and CDR2 (germline): GTSNPN, SVGIG (reference sequence). CDR3 DNA: TGTGCCTGGAGCACTGGGGGGGCGGAAGCTTTCTTT. Its protein is CAWSTGGAEAFF.

This chain connects TRBV29-1 to TRBJ2-3, with 7 bases that match TRBD2. The length of the CDR3 is 14 residues. Per germline, CDR1 SQVTM and CDR2 ANQGSEA. Germline trimming cut 7 bases from V and 1 base from J; bases unmatched to any gene: 8. This chain's CDR3 is CSARLALGTDTQYF. The CDR3 nucleotides read TGCAGCGCCCGACTAGCCCTAGGCACAGATACGCAGTATTTT.

The chain is built from TRBV29-1 and TRBJ1-2; TRBD1 matches 7 bases. This CDR3 spans 11 amino acids. With 4 bases clipped from V and 4 bases from J, the junction kept 0 bases outside the gene matches. Germline-derived CDR1 and CDR2 are SQVTM and ANQGSEA. In nucleotides, the CDR3 is TGCAGCGTTGGGGACAGCTATGGCTACACCTTC. Encoded protein: CSVGDSYGYTF. Full variable domain (outside the CDR3, taken from reference TRBV29-1 and TRBJ1-2): SAVISQKPSRDICQRGTSLTIQCQVDSQVTMMFWYRQQPGQSLTLIATANQGSEATYESGFVIDKFPISRPNLTFSTLTVSNMSPEDSSIYLCSVGDSYGYTFGSGTRLTVV.

The CDR3 region is CASSIRGNTEAFF. CDR3 sequence (DNA): TGTGCCAGTAGTATTCGGGGGAACACTGAAGCTTTCTTT. V and J are TRBV19 and TRBJ1-1; D not certain. Looked up from germline, CDR1 is LNHDA and CDR2 is SQIVND (reference sequence). V lost 3 bases, J lost 1 base, and 6 bases lay in between. The CDR3 is made up of 13 amino acids.

The chain carries TRBV28 and TRBJ2-2, with 7 positions matching TRBD1. The junction had 15 bases not matched to a gene; V was cut back by 7 bases and J by 1 base. The CDR3 runs to 18 residues. Germline V gene sequence: CDR1 MDHEN, CDR2 SYDVKM. The CDR3 reads CASNLGGVWGLNTGELFF. The DNA for the CDR3 is TGTGCCAGCAACTTAGGGGGCGTTTGGGGTTTGAACACCGGGGAGCTGTTTTTT.

V and J are TRBV7-3 and TRBJ1-1, with D perhaps TRBD1 (6 bases). Trimming took off 2 bases at V and 5 bases at J, with 12 bases between the two ends. This CDR3 is built from 14 residues. Per germline, CDR1 SGHTA and CDR2 FQGTGA. The CDR3 region has the DNA TGTGCCAGCAGCTTACTGGGGGCGGAGACTGAAGCTTTCTTT. Amino acid sequence: CASSLLGAETEAFF.

The CDR3 loop reads CASRDRQGPPYGYTF. The CDR3 DNA reads TGTGCCAGCAGGGACCGACAGGGACCTCCATATGGCTACACCTTC. V and J are TRBV2 and TRBJ1-2; 7 bases are a match to TRBD1. The CDR3 totals 15 residues. Germline CDR1 and CDR2: SNHLY and FYNNEI. The J segment lost 5 bases and the V segment lost 6 bases, leaving 12 bases of the junction unmatched. The full variable domain, its missing parts supplied by reference TRBV2 and TRBJ1-2, is EPEVTQTPSHQVTQMGQEVILRCVPISNHLYFYWYRQILGQKVEFLVSFYNNEISEKSEIFDDQFSVERPDGSNFTLKIRSTKLEDSAMYFCASRDRQGPPYGYTFGSGTRLTVV.

This clone was recorded a few times. The chain couples TRBV7-6 to TRBJ2-1; D remains unclear. The CDR3 loop spans 12 amino acids. Trimming took 2 bases from V and 7 from J, leaving 6 bases between them. Germline V gene lookup returns CDR1 SGHVS and CDR2 FNYEAQ. The CDR3 loop is CASSLNENEQFF. CDR3 sequence (DNA): TGTGCCAGCAGCTTAAATGAGAATGAGCAGTTCTTC.

The V call is TRBV6-5, the J call TRBJ2-3; a possible D gene is TRBD2 (5 bases). The germline V gene encodes CDR1 MNHEY and CDR2 SVGAGI. This CDR3 comprises 13 residues. V was cut by 4 bases and J by 1 base, with 6 bases left in between. Here the CDR3 reads CASSFGGTDTQYF. The CDR3 DNA is TGTGCCAGCAGTTTCGGGGGCACAGATACGCAGTATTTT.